This entry lists 30 T cell receptor beta chains sequenced from one sample in a study of graft-versus-host responses after intestinal transplantation. Researchers placed around 200,000 CFSE-labeled responder cells in culture with around 200,000 irradiated, violet-dye-labeled stimulator cells. Libraries were prepared by immunoSEQ multiplex PCR; TCRdb keeps only in-frame clonotypes and omits some of them. Here the sample spans about 8,900 clones, over 25% being singletons. Sample: alloreactive CD8+ T cells from a mixed lymphocyte reaction culture, taken before transplantation. Subset in this sample: CFSE-low proliferating T cells sorted from roughly six-day pre-transplant mixed lymphocyte reaction (GvH or HvG direction). The receptors were gathered from a human patient who was an organ donor for intestinal transplantation.

J is TRBJ1-1 and V is TRBV7-9; TRBD1 matches 8 bases. Germline V gene data show CDR1 as SEHNR and CDR2 as FQNEAQ (reference sequence). The CDR3 is 15 residues long. J gave up 0 bases and V 3 bases, and 3 bases lay outside the gene matches. The CDR3 sequence: CASSFDRGMNTEAFF. CDR3 bases: TGTGCCAGCAGCTTCGACAGGGGAATGAACACTGAAGCTTTCTTT.

As regards this clone: Additional DNA sequences in this sample encode the identical CDR3. The CDR3 coding sequence is TGCGCCAGCAGCCAAGTCGGGGGCAATGAGCAGTTCTTC. This encodes CASSQVGGNEQFF. This chain joins TRBV4-1 and TRBJ2-1, with D possibly TRBD2 on 6 matching bases. The length of the CDR3 is 13 residues. Germline V CDR1 and CDR2: MGHRA, YSYEKL. The V end was cut by 1 base, the J end by 6 bases, with 7 bases between.

A note on this clone: The junction shows a germline mismatch at one end, possibly a read error. V is TRBV6-6 and J is TRBJ1-4, with D perhaps TRBD1 (6 bases). This CDR3 has 13 residues. Germline V lookup: CDR1 MNHNY, CDR2 SVGAGI (reference sequence). CDR3 sequence reads: CASIKTSDSYEVF. The CDR3 nucleotides are TGTGCCAGCATTAAAACCTCGGACAGTTACGAGGTTTTT.

V is TRBV5-1 and J is TRBJ1-2; D is perhaps TRBD1 (6 bases). V lost 3 bases, J lost 5 bases, and 23 bases lay in between. Germline CDR1 and CDR2: SGHRS and YFSETQ. The CDR3 has 17 residues. In DNA, the CDR3 is TGCGCCAGCAGCTCTACGAGTTGGGGGCGCCCCCGATATGGCTACACCTTC. Encoded protein: CASSSTSWGRPRYGYTF.

This rearrangement joins TRBV6-1 to TRBJ2-2; possibly TRBD1 for D (6 bases). The germline gives CDR1 MNHNS, CDR2 SASEGT. V lost 0 bases and J lost 8, with 10 bases in between. The CDR3 consists of 14 residues. The CDR3: CASSEAGGGGELFF. The CDR3 DNA sequence: TGTGCCAGCAGTGAAGCAGGGGGTGGGGGGGAGCTGTTTTTT.

To note about this clone: It may be a read error: a sequence one base away is much more abundant. This sequence joins TRBV11-3 and TRBJ2-7; tentative D call: TRBD2 (5 bases). The CDR3 is made up of 14 amino acids. Germline V gene data show CDR1 as SGHNT and CDR2 as YENEEA. The CDR3 sequence: CASSTEDLRYEQCF. The DNA of the CDR3 is TGTGCCAGCAGCACGGAGGATCTCCGCTACGAGCAGTGCTTC.

The gene calls are TRBV11-2 and TRBJ1-2; 8 nucleotides line up with TRBD1. This CDR3 is built from 14 residues. In germline, CDR1 is SGHAT, CDR2 FQNNGV. Trimming at V came to 3 bases and at J to 6 bases, leaving 6 bases not matched to a gene. The CDR3 DNA sequence: TGTGCCAGCAGCTTCCCCGGACAGGGAGATGGCTACACCTTC. Amino acid sequence: CASSFPGQGDGYTF.

Regarding this clone: Being one base from a much bigger clone, this may be a read error. The gene calls are TRBV4-1 and TRBJ1-1, with D possibly being TRBD1 (6 bases). The CDR3 consists of 14 residues. Germline-derived CDR1 and CDR2 are MGHRA and YSYEKL. CDR3 residues: CASSVDSLNTEASF. The CDR3 nucleotides read TGCGCCAGCAGCGTGGACAGTCTGAACACTGAAGCTTCCTTT.

This clone was observed a handful of times. The chain combines TRBV6-1 with TRBJ2-7, with D possibly matching TRBD2 (7 bases). The CDR3 covers 18 residues. CDR1 is MNHNS, CDR2 SASEGT, per germline. Trimming took off 0 bases at V and 4 bases at J, with 22 bases between the two ends. CDR3 DNA sequence: TGTGCCAGCAGTGAAGCTTCGCGGTGGGGGGGCGTGCCATACGAGCAGTACTTC. Protein product: CASSEASRWGGVPYEQYF.

This clone turned up a few times. The chain employs TRBV21-1 and TRBJ2-5; the table names TRBD2, a call not compared with the DNA. TRBV21-1 is tagged as a pseudogene. The CDR3 sequence is 16 residues long. The CDR3: CASRTGGRGAQETQYF. The DNA of the CDR3 is TGTGCCAGCAGGACTGGAGGGCGGGGGGCACAAGAGACCCAGTACTTC.

The table lists this clone with a few counts. The V and J genes are TRBV5-6 and TRBJ2-5; a possible D gene is TRBD1 (5 bases). Matching the DNA end better, TRBJ2-7 makes the J call doubtful. Germline V gene lookup returns CDR1 SGHDT and CDR2 YYEEEE. The CDR3 runs 14 residues. CDR3 amino acids: CASSPVGADYEQYF. The CDR3 DNA reads TGTGCCAGCAGCCCTGTAGGGGCGGACTACGAGCAGTACTTC.

This clone showed up just a few times. The chain uses TRBV7-7 and TRBJ1-4; unclear D gene. Germline loops: CDR1 SSHAT, CDR2 FNYEAQ (reference sequence). V dropped 0 bases and J dropped 5 bases, with 4 bases sitting between them. The CDR3 has 13 amino acids. CDR3 region: CASSLARNEKLFF. The CDR3 bases are TGTGCCAGCAGCTTAGCACGGAATGAAAAACTGTTTTTT.

The sample holds a few counts of this clone. The rearrangement joins TRBV13 to TRBJ2-3; 8 bases are a match to TRBD2. Losses at the gene ends were 4 bases for V and 3 bases for J; bases not matched to a gene: 3. The CDR3 has 14 amino acids. Per the germline V gene, CDR1 is PRHDT and CDR2 is FYEKMQ (reference sequence). The CDR3 DNA reads TGTGCCAGCAGCTCGTTAGCGGGAACAGATACGCAGTATTTT. It specifies CASSSLAGTDTQYF.

The J gene is TRBJ2-3, the V gene TRBV5-5; D may be TRBD1 or TRBD2 (5 bases each). The CDR3 runs 15 residues. With 4 bases removed from V and 1 base from J, the gap between germline ends came to 13 bases. Germline V gene lookup returns CDR1 SGHKS and CDR2 YYEKEE (reference sequence). This CDR3 is CASSLWGGRTDTQYF. The DNA for the CDR3 is TGTGCCAGCAGCCTCTGGGGCGGGCGCACAGATACGCAGTATTTT.

Regarding this clone: It may be a read error: a sequence one base away is much more abundant. At the DNA level, this CDR3 is encoded by other sequences in the same sample as well. The V gene is TRBV27, the J gene TRBJ2-1; perhaps TRBD2 as D (6 bases). There are 14 residues in the CDR3. Germline assignment: CDR1 MNHEY and CDR2 SMNVEV (reference sequence). V lost 3 bases and J lost 5, with 11 bases in between. CDR3 bases: TGTGCCAGCAGTTTCGGGAGTTTGAACAATGAGCAGTTCTTC. Its protein is CASSFGSLNNEQFF.

In its sample, this clone was seen a few times. The chain has TRBV29-1 and TRBJ1-4; D possibly corresponds to TRBD1 (5 bases). The CDR3 has 14 amino acids. Germline V gives CDR1 SQVTM, CDR2 ANQGSEA. V lost 1 base and J lost 8, with 14 bases in between. The CDR3 region is CSVEVAGKGEKLFF. CDR3 DNA: TGCAGCGTTGAAGTGGCAGGGAAAGGCGAAAAACTGTTTTTT.

The chain combines TRBV5-1 with TRBJ2-2; 12 positions match TRBD2. CDR3 length: 20 residues. CDR1 and CDR2 from the germline V gene are SGHRS and YFSETQ. Trimming took 4 bases from V and 6 from J; bases not matched to a gene: 19. CDR3 region: CASSALAGGPPRRGPGELFF. For the CDR3, the DNA is TGCGCCAGCAGCGCCCTAGCGGGAGGGCCCCCGAGACGGGGGCCCGGGGAGCTGTTTTTT.

The sample holds a few counts of this clone. The V and J genes are TRBV4-1 and TRBJ1-2; the D is unclear. The CDR3 totals 14 residues. The V gene's germline CDR1 is MGHRA and CDR2 YSYEKL. V was clipped by 0 bases and J by 6 bases, with 11 bases between them. Here the CDR3 DNA reads TGCGCCAGCAGCCAAGAAGGGCAGCAGAATGGCTACACCTTC. Protein: CASSQEGQQNGYTF.

This sequence joins TRBV19 and TRBJ2-7; D gene unclear. Germline V CDR1 and CDR2: LNHDA, SQIVND (reference sequence). Between the trimmed V and J ends, which lost 9 bases and 7 bases, there was a span of 13 bases. This CDR3 comprises 11 residues. This chain's CDR3 is CASGLGPEQYF. CDR3 in DNA: TGTGCCAGCGGCCTAGGTCCAGAGCAGTACTTC.

By sample fraction, this clone is medium-sized. The V and J genes are TRBV10-3 and TRBJ2-3; 12 bases match TRBD2. The CDR3 is 16 residues long. Germline values: CDR1 ENHRY, CDR2 SYGVKD. Trimming at V came to 7 bases and at J to 5 bases, leaving 10 bases not matched to a gene. Here the CDR3 reads CAITSRLAGAGDTQYF. CDR3 nucleotides: TGTGCCATCACAAGTAGACTAGCGGGAGCTGGAGATACGCAGTATTTT.

The chain joins TRBV7-8 to TRBJ2-7; D not resolved. The V gene's germline CDR1 is SGHVS and CDR2 FQNEAQ. The V and J ends lost 5 bases and 2 bases respectively, with 7 bases between them. This CDR3 contains 12 residues. CDR3 in DNA: TGTGCCAGCAGCCCCAACACCTACGAGCAGTACTTC. It specifies CASSPNTYEQYF.

V is TRBV12-5 and J is TRBJ2-5, with 7 bases fitting TRBD1. The CDR3 extends over 20 amino acids. Germline CDR1 reads LGHNT; CDR2 reads FRNRAP. Trimming removed 7 bases from V and 0 bases from J; junction bases left unmatched: 23. Here the CDR3 reads CASALSLVSVVGGYQETQYF. The DNA for the CDR3 is TGTGCTAGTGCCCTGTCCCTTGTGTCCGTAGTAGGGGGCTACCAAGAGACCCAGTACTTC.

The chain links TRBV6-5 to TRBJ2-1; TRBD1 aligns across 7 bases. CDR1 is MNHEY and CDR2 is SVGAGI in the germline V gene. J gave up 1 base and V 6 bases, and 3 bases lay outside the gene matches. This CDR3 spans 14 amino acids. CDR3 bases: TGTGCCAGCAGGGGGACAGTTTCCTACAATGAGCAGTTCTTC. The encoded protein is CASRGTVSYNEQFF.

J is TRBJ2-1 and V is TRBV12-5; 9 bases match TRBD2. Germline assignment: CDR1 LGHNT and CDR2 FRNRAP. This CDR3 contains 20 residues. J was trimmed by 5 bases and V by 2 bases; bases with no gene match: 19. CDR3: CASGLPFPRKAGGPNNEQFF. CDR3 sequence (DNA): TGTGCTAGTGGTTTGCCATTCCCTCGTAAAGCGGGAGGACCGAACAATGAGCAGTTCTTC. Full variable domain (remainder filled in from reference TRBV12-5 and TRBJ2-1): DARVTQTPRHKVTEMGQEVTMRCQPILGHNTVFWYRQTMMQGLELLAYFRNRAPLDDSGMPKDRFSAEMPDATLATLKIQPSEPRDSAVYFCASGLPFPRKAGGPNNEQFFGPGTRLTVL.

By share, this clone ranks as medium-sized (0.01 to 0.1%). This chain connects TRBV27 to TRBJ2-7; D is undetermined. Trimming took 6 bases from V and 0 from J, leaving 12 bases between them. Looked up from germline, CDR1 is MNHEY and CDR2 is SMNVEV (reference sequence). The CDR3 totals 14 residues. The CDR3 nucleotides are TGTGCCAGCAGCCCCTTCAGCAGCTCCTACGAGCAGTACTTC. Its translation is CASSPFSSSYEQYF.

This clone was seen a few times. A far larger clone is one nucleotide away, so this likely arose from a read error. The sample has other DNA sequences that encode this CDR3 too. J is TRBJ2-7 and V is TRBV29-1, with D uncertain. The CDR3 loop spans 12 amino acids. The V gene lost 6 bases and the J gene lost 3 bases, with 12 bases spanning the gap. CDR1 and CDR2 (germline): SQVTM, ANQGSEA. This chain's CDR3 is CSVGVTDYEQYF. Written as DNA, the CDR3 is TGCAGCGTAGGTGTTACGGACTACGAGCAGTACTTC.

The V gene is TRBV18, the J gene TRBJ2-7; D unclear. Germline CDR1 reads KGHSH; CDR2 reads LQKENI. CDR3 length: 12 residues. Trimming cost V 4 bases and J 6 bases, with 10 bases left between them. The CDR3 region is CASSRRMIEQYF. In DNA, the CDR3 is TGTGCCAGCTCACGCCGGATGATCGAGCAGTACTTC.

This clone was counted between two and nine times. The V gene is TRBV4-1, the J gene TRBJ2-7, with D uncertain. The CDR3 spans 14 residues. Germline V gives CDR1 MGHRA, CDR2 YSYEKL. Trimming took 0 bases from V and 2 from J, leaving 8 bases between them. CDR3 amino acids: CASSQERGTYEQYF. Written as DNA, the CDR3 is TGCGCCAGCAGCCAAGAGCGCGGAACCTACGAGCAGTACTTC.

This clone was detected only a few times. The CDR3 DNA sequence: TGTGCCAGCAGTTTAGGGGTACATCAGCCCCAGCATTTT. This sequence encodes CASSLGVHQPQHF. This chain joins TRBV27 and TRBJ1-5; D is undetermined. V was trimmed by 2 bases and J by 5 bases, leaving 7 bases between them. CDR3 length: 13 residues. Germline-derived CDR1 and CDR2 are MNHEY and SMNVEV (reference sequence).

The V and J genes are TRBV7-9 and TRBJ1-6; D is unclear. The V gene lost 5 bases and the J gene lost 7 bases, with 6 bases spanning the gap. This CDR3 spans 12 amino acids. Germline CDR1 is SEHNR and CDR2 is FQNEAQ (reference sequence). This chain's CDR3 is CASSRYNSPLHF. CDR3 sequence (DNA): TGTGCCAGCAGCCGATACAATTCACCCCTCCACTTT.